Following are 17 T cell receptor beta chains from one sample sequenced in a study of CD8+CD57+ T cells in acquired aplastic anemia. Patients chosen for sequencing had shown CD8+CD57+ cell expansion by flow cytometry. Template material for TCR beta VDJ and CDR3 profiling consisted of genomic DNA. MiXCR, run by TCRdb on the reads, gives a single entry per CDR3 protein. Of 400,000 to 600,000 distinct CDR3 sequences listed, around a third are singletons. The sample consisted of sorted CD4+, CD8+, or CD8+CD57+ T cells (not recorded which) from PBMCs. These receptors were collected from a human donor with aplastic anemia.

This chain uses TRBV20-1 with TRBJ1-1, with 7 bases that match TRBD1. Germline V CDR1 and CDR2: DFQATT, SNEGSKA (reference sequence). Trimming removed 6 bases from V and 3 bases from J; junction bases left unmatched: 7. The CDR3 is 13 residues long. The CDR3 nucleotides read TGCAGTGCATTAGACAGGGTTCACACTGAAGCTTTCTTT. Its protein product is CSALDRVHTEAFF.

The genes are TRBV12-3 or TRBV12-4 and TRBJ1-2; 8 nucleotides line up with TRBD1. V trimming: 3 bases; J trimming: 1 base; junction bases outside the gene matches: 4. This CDR3 is built from 15 residues. The CDR3 is CASSFTGGLNYGYTF. In nucleotides, the CDR3 is TGTGCCAGCAGTTTCACAGGGGGGCTTAACTATGGCTACACCTTC.

The CDR3 region has the DNA TGTGCCAGCAGCGCAATCCAGGGACTGAAAACCGGGGAGCTGTTTTTT. Protein product: CASSAIQGLKTGELFF. The genes are TRBV7-3 and TRBJ2-2; maybe TRBD2 (6 bases). Per germline, CDR1 SGHTA and CDR2 FQGTGA. The CDR3 totals 16 residues. The V end was cut by 5 bases, the J end by 5 bases, with 18 bases between.

This clonotype was observed at least ten times. The chain combines TRBV19 with TRBJ1-4; D possibly corresponds to TRBD1 (6 bases). Trimming stripped 5 bases from V and 7 bases from J, with 11 bases between. The V gene's germline CDR1 is LNHDA and CDR2 SQIVND (reference sequence). This CDR3 is 13 amino acids long. DNA for the CDR3: TGTGCCAGTAGTTATATCAGGGGTGAAAAACTGTTTTTT. It encodes CASSYIRGEKLFF.

This clonotype was recorded at least ten times. This chain uses TRBV9 with TRBJ1-5; 11 bases align to TRBD1. CDR1 is SGDLS, CDR2 YYNGEE, per germline. The CDR3 consists of 15 residues. V gave up 3 bases and J gave up 6 bases; unmatched junction bases: 5. The chain's CDR3 is CASSGTGGEAQPQHF. The CDR3 nucleotides read TGTGCCAGCAGCGGGACAGGGGGCGAAGCTCAGCCCCAGCATTTT.

V usage is TRBV12-5 and J usage is TRBJ2-3, with D unresolved. V gave up 6 bases and J gave up 3 bases, with 10 bases separating them. This CDR3 comprises 13 residues. Germline V gene data show CDR1 as LGHNT and CDR2 as FRNRAP. The CDR3 region has the DNA TGTGCTAGTGGAGGTAGTAAAACAGATACGCAGTATTTT. Translated, it gives CASGGSKTDTQYF.

This clonotype was recorded at least ten times. This chain joins TRBV14 and TRBJ2-7; D not resolved. The CDR3 is 15 amino acids. Trimming removed 5 bases from V and 2 bases from J, with 16 bases in between. Germline CDR1 and CDR2: SGHDN and FVKESK. The CDR3 nucleotides are TGTGCCAGCAGCAAGCGACATAACAGCACCTACGAGCAGTACTTC. Its translation: CASSKRHNSTYEQYF.

This clonotype was observed a handful of times. V usage is TRBV7-9 and J usage is TRBJ2-5; 12 nucleotides match TRBD1. The CDR3 is 16 residues long. J gave up 3 bases and V 1 base, and 3 bases lay outside the gene matches. Germline loops: CDR1 SEHNR, CDR2 FQNEAQ (reference sequence). CDR3 in amino acids: CASSLGDRGLKETQYF. CDR3 bases: TGTGCCAGCAGCTTAGGGGACAGGGGGCTAAAAGAGACCCAGTACTTC.

The chain combines TRBV7-9 with TRBJ2-5, with D possibly being TRBD1 or TRBD2 (5 bases each). The germline CDR1 and CDR2 sequences are SEHNR and FQNEAQ (reference sequence). V dropped 1 base and J dropped 4 bases, with 13 bases sitting between them. The CDR3 covers 15 residues. CDR3 sequence (DNA): TGTGCCAGCAGCTTAGGGGACCCCAGGAGAGAGACCCAGTACTTC. Amino acid sequence: CASSLGDPRRETQYF.

This chain uses TRBV23-1 with TRBJ2-2, with 7 bases aligning to TRBD1. TRBV23-1 is given ORF status, its function remaining uncertain. The V segment lost 6 bases and the J segment 0 bases; nucleotides outside the gene matches: 4. This CDR3 contains 15 residues. The CDR3 loop is CASSGQVTNTGELFF. The CDR3 bases are TGCGCCAGCAGCGGACAGGTGACGAACACCGGGGAGCTGTTTTTT.

The V and J genes are TRBV4-1 and TRBJ1-6, with 9 bases matching TRBD1. Germline V CDR1 and CDR2: MGHRA, YSYEKL. This CDR3 spans 15 amino acids. V shed 0 bases, J shed 7 bases, and the junction held 1 base outside the gene matches. The CDR3 coding sequence is TGCGCCAGCAGCCAAGAGGGGACAGGGAATTCACCCCTCCACTTT. Its protein product is CASSQEGTGNSPLHF.

Only a few counts were recorded for this clonotype. The chain couples TRBV6-1 to TRBJ2-7, with D possibly matching TRBD2 (5 bases). Between the trimmed V and J ends, which lost 7 bases and 3 bases, there was a span of 19 bases. The CDR3 has 15 residues. CDR1 is MNHNS and CDR2 is SASEGT in the germline V gene. This CDR3 reads CASTLNGLPNYEQYF. For the CDR3, the DNA is TGTGCCAGCACCCTGAATGGACTGCCTAACTACGAGCAGTACTTC.

The chain is built from TRBV20-1 and TRBJ1-5; D not resolved. The germline V gene encodes CDR1 DFQATT and CDR2 SNEGSKA (reference sequence). The CDR3 consists of 15 residues. Trimming removed 0 bases at V and 1 base at J, with 10 bases between. CDR3: CSAREYEGSNQPQHF. In DNA, the CDR3 is TGCAGTGCTAGAGAATATGAGGGAAGCAATCAGCCCCAGCATTTT.

This clonotype was found many times. The chain has TRBV7-8 and TRBJ2-7; 8 nucleotides agree with TRBD1. Trimming cost V 0 bases and J 3 bases; bases outside gene matches: 4. The CDR3 consists of 15 residues. The germline CDR1 and CDR2 sequences are SGHVS and FQNEAQ. CDR3 coding DNA: TGTGCCAGCAGCTTAGCCGGGACAGGCTTCTACGAGCAGTACTTC. It specifies CASSLAGTGFYEQYF.

Ten or more counts support this clonotype. The rearrangement uses TRBV12-3 or TRBV12-4 and TRBJ2-5; D remains ambiguous. V lost 3 bases to trimming and J lost 2 bases, with 10 bases between them. The CDR3 runs 14 residues. The CDR3 spells CASSFGPGQETQYF. The CDR3 DNA reads TGTGCCAGCAGTTTTGGACCGGGTCAAGAGACCCAGTACTTC.

This clonotype has more than one count but fewer than ten. The rearrangement links TRBV20-1 to TRBJ1-4; D might be TRBD1 (6 bases). Germline-derived CDR1 and CDR2 are DFQATT and SNEGSKA (reference sequence). Trimming removed 5 bases from V and 4 bases from J, with 14 bases in between. The CDR3 is 14 residues long. This chain's CDR3 is CSALSGQSNEKLFF. The CDR3 coding sequence is TGCAGTGCTCTTTCAGGACAGAGTAATGAAAAACTGTTTTTT.

This clonotype was observed a handful of times. Mismatch with germline at one junction end may stem from a read error. The chain is built from TRBV20-1 and TRBJ2-7, with D uncertain. There are 11 residues in the CDR3. Germline V lookup: CDR1 DFQATT, CDR2 SNEGSKA (reference sequence). The CDR3 coding sequence is TGCAGTGTGGGTACCTCCTGCGAGCAGTACTTC. As protein: CSVGTSCEQYF.